This T cell receptor beta chain was identified during a study of memory CD4+ T cells and cytomegalovirus serostatus. The sort gate was single viable CD3+CD4+CD8-CD45RO+ cells for memory CD4+ T cells. V shed 0 bases and J shed 3 bases, with 11 bases lying between them. The CDR3 extends over 15 amino acids. Per the germline V gene, CDR1 is LGHNA and CDR2 is YNFKEQ. TCRdb's copy holds only in-frame clones and misses some; the assay was immunoSEQ multiplex PCR. The data hold tens of thousands of clones, with roughly three quarters observed a single time. Sequenced material: memory CD4+ T cells from blood. The chain combines TRBV4-2 with TRBJ1-2; the D is unclear. The TCR originated in an adult in good health and CMV-seronegative. The CDR3 loop is CASSQERGRDYGYTF. The CDR3 nucleotides read TGTGCCAGCAGCCAAGAGCGGGGAAGGGACTATGGCTACACCTTC.